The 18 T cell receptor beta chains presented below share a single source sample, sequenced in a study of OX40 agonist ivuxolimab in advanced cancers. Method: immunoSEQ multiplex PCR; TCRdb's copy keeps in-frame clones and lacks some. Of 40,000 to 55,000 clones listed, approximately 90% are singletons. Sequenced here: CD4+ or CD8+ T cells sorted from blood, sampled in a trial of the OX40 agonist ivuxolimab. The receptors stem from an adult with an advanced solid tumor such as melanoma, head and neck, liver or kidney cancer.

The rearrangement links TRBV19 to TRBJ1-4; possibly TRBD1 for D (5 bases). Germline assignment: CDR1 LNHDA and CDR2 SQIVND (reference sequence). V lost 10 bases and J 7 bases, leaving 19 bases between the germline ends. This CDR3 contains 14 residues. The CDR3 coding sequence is TGTGCCACCACTGCGACCGGGACGACTGAAAAACTGTTTTTT. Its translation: CATTATGTTEKLFF.

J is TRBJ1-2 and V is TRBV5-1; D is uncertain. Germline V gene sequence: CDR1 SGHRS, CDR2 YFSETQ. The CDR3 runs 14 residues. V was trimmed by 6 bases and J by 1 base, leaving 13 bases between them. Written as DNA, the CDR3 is TGCGCCAGCACCATACTCCCCGGTAACTATGGCTACACCTTC. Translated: CASTILPGNYGYTF. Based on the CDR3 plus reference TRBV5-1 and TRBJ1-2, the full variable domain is KAGVTQTPRYLIKTRGQQVTLSCSPISGHRSVSWYQQTPGQGLQFLFEYFSETQRNKGNFPGRFSGRQFSNSRSEMNVSTLELGDSALYLCASTILPGNYGYTFGSGTRLTVV.

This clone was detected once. The CDR3 protein is CASSTRPGQGFGETQYF. DNA of the CDR3: TGTGCCAGTAGTACCAGACCGGGACAGGGGTTCGGGGAGACCCAGTACTTC. This chain links TRBV19 with TRBJ2-5; 10 bases match TRBD1. J was trimmed by 5 bases and V by 4 bases; bases with no gene match: 13. This CDR3 has 17 residues. Germline V gives CDR1 LNHDA, CDR2 SQIVND (reference sequence).

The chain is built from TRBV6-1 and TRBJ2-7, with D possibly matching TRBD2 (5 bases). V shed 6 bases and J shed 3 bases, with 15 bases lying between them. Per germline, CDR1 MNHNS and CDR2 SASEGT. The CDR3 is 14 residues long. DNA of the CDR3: TGTGCCAGCAGAACGCCTGGACTGCACTACGAGCAGTACTTC. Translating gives CASRTPGLHYEQYF.

CDR3 in DNA: TGTGCCAGCAGCTCGGACGCCATCTCTGGAAACACCATATATTTT. It translates to CASSSDAISGNTIYF. The rearrangement joins TRBV5-4 to TRBJ1-3; no reliable D call. The germline V and J ends were trimmed by 3 bases and 0 bases, with 10 bases remaining between them. CDR1 is SGHNT and CDR2 is YYREEE in the germline V gene (reference sequence). The CDR3 has 15 residues.

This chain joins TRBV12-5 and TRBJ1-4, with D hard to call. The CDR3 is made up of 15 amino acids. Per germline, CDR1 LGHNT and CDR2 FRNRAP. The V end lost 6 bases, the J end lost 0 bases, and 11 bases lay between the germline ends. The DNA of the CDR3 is TGTGCTAGTGGCTCCGTTCCAGCAACTAATGAAAAACTGTTTTTT. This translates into CASGSVPATNEKLFF.

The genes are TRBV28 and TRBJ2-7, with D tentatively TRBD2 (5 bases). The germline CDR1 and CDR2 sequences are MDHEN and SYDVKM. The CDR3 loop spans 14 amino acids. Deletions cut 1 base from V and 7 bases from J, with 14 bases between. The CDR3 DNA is TGTGCCAGCAGTTTATTCGGGGTGTCTAGAGAGCAGTACTTC. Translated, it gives CASSLFGVSREQYF. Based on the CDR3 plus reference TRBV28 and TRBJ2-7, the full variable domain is DVKVTQSSRYLVKRTGEKVFLECVQDMDHENMFWYRQDPGLGLRLIYFSYDVKMKEKGDIPEGYSVSREKKERFSLILESASTNQTSMYLCASSLFGVSREQYFGPGTRLTVT.

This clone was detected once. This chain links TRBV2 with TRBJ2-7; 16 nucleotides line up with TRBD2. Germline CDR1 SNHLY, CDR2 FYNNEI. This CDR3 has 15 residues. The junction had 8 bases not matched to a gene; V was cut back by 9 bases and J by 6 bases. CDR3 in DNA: TGTGCCAGATCCGGGACTAGCGGGAGGGCCGGCGAGCAGTACTTC. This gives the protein CARSGTSGRAGEQYF.

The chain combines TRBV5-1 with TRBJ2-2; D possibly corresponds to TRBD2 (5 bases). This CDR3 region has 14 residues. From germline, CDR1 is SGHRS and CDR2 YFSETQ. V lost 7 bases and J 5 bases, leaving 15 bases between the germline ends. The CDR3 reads CASEPGSGTGELFF. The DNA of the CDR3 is TGCGCCAGCGAGCCGGGGAGTGGTACCGGGGAGCTGTTTTTT.

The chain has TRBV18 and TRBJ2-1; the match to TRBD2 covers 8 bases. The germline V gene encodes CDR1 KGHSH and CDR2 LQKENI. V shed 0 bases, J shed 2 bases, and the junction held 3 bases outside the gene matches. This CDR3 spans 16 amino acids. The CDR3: CASSPPKRGPYNEQFF. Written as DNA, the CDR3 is TGTGCCAGCTCACCACCTAAGCGGGGGCCCTACAATGAGCAGTTCTTC.

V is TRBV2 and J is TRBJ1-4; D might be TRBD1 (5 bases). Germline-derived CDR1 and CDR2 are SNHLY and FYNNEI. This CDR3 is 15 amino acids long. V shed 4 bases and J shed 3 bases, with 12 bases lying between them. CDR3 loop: CASSAFGGSNEKLFF. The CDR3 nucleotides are TGTGCCAGCAGTGCGTTCGGGGGTTCTAATGAAAAACTGTTTTTT.

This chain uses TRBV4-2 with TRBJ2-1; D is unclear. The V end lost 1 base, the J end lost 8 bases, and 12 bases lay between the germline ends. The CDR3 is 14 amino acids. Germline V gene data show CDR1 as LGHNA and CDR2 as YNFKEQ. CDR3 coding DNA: TGTGCCAGCAGCCAAGGACTGCCTGGCGATGAGCAGTTCTTC. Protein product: CASSQGLPGDEQFF.

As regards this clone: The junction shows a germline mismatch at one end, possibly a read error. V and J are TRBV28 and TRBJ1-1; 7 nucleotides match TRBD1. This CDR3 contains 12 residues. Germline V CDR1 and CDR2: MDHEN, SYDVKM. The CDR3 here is CASSSSGGGRIF. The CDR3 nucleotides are TGTGCCAGCAGTTCCTCAGGGGGAGGAAGGATCTTT.

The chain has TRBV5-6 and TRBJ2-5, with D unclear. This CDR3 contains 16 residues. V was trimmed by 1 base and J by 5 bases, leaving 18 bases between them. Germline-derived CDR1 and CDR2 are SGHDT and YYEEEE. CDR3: CASSLFRLDVMETQYF. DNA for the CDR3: TGTGCCAGCAGCTTGTTTCGACTGGACGTTATGGAGACCCAGTACTTC.

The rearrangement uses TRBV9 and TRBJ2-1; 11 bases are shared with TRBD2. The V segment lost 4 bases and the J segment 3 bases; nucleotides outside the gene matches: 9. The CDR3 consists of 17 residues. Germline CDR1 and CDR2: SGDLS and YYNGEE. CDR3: CASSTRPLAGGYNEQFF. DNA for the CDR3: TGTGCCAGCAGCACGAGGCCTCTAGCGGGAGGCTACAATGAGCAGTTCTTC.

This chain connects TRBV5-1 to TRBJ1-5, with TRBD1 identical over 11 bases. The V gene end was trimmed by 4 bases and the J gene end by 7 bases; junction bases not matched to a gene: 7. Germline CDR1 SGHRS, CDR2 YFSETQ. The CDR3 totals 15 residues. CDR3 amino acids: CASSAGTGGGQPQHF. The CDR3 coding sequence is TGCGCCAGCAGCGCCGGGACAGGGGGTGGGCAGCCCCAGCATTTT.

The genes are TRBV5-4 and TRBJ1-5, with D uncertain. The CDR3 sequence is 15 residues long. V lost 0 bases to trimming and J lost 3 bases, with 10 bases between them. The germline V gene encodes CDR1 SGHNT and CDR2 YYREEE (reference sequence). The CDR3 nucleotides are TGTGCCAGCAGCTTGGGGGGAACGAACAATCAGCCCCAGCATTTT. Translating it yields CASSLGGTNNQPQHF.

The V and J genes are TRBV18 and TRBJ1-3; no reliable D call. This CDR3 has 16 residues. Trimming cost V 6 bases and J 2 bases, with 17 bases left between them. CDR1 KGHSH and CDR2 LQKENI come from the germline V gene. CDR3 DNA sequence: TGTGCCAGCTCCCCCCTTACCCCCCAGACTGGAAACACCATATATTTT. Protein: CASSPLTPQTGNTIYF.